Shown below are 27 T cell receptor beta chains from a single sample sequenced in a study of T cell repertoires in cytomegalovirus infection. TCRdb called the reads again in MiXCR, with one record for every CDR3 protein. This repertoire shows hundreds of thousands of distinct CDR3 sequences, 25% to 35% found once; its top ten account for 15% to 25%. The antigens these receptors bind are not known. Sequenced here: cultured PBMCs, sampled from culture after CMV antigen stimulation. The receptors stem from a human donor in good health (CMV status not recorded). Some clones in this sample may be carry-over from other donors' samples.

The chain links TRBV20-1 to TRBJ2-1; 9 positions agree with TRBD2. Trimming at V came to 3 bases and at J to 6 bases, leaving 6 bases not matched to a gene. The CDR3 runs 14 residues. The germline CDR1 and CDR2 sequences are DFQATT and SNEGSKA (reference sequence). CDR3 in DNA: TGCAGTGCTAGGAGTGGGCGGGGGGGCAATGAGCAGTTCTTC. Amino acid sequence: CSARSGRGGNEQFF.

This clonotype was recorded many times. The CDR3 is CASSPGLNSYNEQFF. The DNA for the CDR3 is TGTGCCAGCAGCCCGGGACTTAACTCCTACAATGAGCAGTTCTTC. J is TRBJ2-1 and V is TRBV7-2, with a possible D match to TRBD2 (6 bases). V gave up 5 bases and J gave up 0 bases, with 11 bases separating them. CDR3 size: 15 residues. CDR1 and CDR2 from the germline V gene are SGHTA and FQGNSA.

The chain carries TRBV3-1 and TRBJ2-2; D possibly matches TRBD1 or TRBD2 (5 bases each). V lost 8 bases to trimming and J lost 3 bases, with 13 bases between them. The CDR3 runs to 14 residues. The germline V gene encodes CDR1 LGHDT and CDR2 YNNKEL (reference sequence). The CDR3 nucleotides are TGTGCCAGCGTATCCCGAGGGGACACCGGGGAGCTGTTTTTT. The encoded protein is CASVSRGDTGELFF.

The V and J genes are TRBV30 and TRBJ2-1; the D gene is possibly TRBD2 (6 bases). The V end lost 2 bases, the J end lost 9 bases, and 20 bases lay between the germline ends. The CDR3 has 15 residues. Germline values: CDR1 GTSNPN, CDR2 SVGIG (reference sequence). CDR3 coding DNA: TGTGCCTGGAGTTCCTTCGGGGGACCTATGGCTGAGCAGTTCTTC. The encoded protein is CAWSSFGGPMAEQFF.

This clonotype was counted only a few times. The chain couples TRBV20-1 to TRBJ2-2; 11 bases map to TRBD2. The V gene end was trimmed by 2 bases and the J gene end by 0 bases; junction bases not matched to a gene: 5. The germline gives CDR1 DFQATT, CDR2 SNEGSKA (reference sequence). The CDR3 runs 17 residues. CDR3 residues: CSARRLAGYSNTGELFF. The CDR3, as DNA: TGCAGTGCTAGAAGACTAGCGGGATACTCGAACACCGGGGAGCTGTTTTTT.

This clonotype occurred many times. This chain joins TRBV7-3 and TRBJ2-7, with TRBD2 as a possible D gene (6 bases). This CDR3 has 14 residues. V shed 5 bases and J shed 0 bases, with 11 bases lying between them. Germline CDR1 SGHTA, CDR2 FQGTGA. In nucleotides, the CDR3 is TGTGCCAGCAGCCCAGGGAGGAGCTCCTACGAGCAGTACTTC. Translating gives CASSPGRSSYEQYF.

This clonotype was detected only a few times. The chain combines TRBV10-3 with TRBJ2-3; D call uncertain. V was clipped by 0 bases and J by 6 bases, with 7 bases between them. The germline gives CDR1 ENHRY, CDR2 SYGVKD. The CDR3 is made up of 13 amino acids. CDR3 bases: TGTGCCATCAGTGAGTCCCCGGCGGATACGCAGTATTTT. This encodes CAISESPADTQYF.

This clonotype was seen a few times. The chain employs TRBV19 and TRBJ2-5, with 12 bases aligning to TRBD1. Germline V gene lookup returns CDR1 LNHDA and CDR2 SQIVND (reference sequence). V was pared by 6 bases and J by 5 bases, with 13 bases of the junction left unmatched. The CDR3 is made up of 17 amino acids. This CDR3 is CASSSPSGTGGGETQYF. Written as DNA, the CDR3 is TGTGCCAGTAGCTCACCCTCCGGGACAGGGGGCGGTGAGACCCAGTACTTC.

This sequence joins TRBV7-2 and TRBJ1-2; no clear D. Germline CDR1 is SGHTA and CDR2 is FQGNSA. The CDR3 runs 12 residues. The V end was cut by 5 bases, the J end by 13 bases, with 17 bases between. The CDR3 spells CASSKSIVIGTF. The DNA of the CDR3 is TGTGCCAGCAGCAAATCAATCGTCATAGGCACCTTC.

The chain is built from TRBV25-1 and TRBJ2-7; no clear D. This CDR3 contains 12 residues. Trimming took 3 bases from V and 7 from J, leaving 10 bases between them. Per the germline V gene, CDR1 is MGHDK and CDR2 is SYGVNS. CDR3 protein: CASSDGPREQYF. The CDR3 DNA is TGTGCCAGCAGTGATGGCCCAAGGGAGCAGTACTTC.

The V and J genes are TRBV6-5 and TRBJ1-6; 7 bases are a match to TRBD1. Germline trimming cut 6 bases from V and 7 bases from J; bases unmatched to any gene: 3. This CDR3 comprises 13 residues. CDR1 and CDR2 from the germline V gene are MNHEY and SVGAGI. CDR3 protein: CASRQGLNSPLHF. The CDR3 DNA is TGTGCCAGCAGACAGGGGTTGAATTCACCCCTCCACTTT.

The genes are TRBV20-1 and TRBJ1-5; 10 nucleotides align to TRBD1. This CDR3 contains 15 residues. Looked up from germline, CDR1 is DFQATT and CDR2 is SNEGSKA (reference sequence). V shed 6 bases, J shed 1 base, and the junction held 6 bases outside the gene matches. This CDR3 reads CSATGQGRSNQPQHF. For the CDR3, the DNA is TGCAGTGCAACGGGACAGGGGAGAAGCAATCAGCCCCAGCATTTT.

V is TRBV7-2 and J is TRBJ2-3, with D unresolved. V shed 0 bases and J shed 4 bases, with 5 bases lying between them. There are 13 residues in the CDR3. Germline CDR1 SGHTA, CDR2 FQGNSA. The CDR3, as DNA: TGTGCCAGCAGCTTAGCCCAGGCAGATACGCAGTATTTT. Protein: CASSLAQADTQYF.

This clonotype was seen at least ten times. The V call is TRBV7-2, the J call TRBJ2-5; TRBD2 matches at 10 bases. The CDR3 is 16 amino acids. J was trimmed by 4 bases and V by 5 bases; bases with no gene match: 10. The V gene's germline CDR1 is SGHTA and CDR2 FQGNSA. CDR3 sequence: CASSQTSGRPRETQYF. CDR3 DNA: TGTGCCAGCAGCCAGACTAGCGGGCGCCCCCGAGAGACCCAGTACTTC.

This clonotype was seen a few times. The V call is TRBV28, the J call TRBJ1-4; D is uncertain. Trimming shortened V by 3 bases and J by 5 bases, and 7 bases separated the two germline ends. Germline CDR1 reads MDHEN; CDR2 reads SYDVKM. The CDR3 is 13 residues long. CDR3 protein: CASSFIGNEKLFF. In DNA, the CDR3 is TGTGCCAGCAGTTTTATCGGAAATGAAAAACTGTTTTTT.

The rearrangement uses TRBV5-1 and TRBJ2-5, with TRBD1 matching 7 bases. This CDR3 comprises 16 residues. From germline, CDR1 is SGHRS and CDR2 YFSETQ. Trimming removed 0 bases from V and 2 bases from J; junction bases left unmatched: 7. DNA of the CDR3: TGCGCCAGCAGCTTGGTTGGTGAGGGGGCACAAGAGACCCAGTACTTC. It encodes CASSLVGEGAQETQYF.

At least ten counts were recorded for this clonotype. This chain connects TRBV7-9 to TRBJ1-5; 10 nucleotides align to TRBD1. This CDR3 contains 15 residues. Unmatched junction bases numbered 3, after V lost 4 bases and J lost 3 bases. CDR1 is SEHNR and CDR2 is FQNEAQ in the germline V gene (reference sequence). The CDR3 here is CASSSGQGINQPQHF. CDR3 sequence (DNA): TGTGCCAGCAGCTCGGGACAGGGGATCAATCAGCCCCAGCATTTT.

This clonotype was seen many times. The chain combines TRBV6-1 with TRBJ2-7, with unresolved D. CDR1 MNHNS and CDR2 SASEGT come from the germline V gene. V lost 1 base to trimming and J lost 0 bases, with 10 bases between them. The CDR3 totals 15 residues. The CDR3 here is CASSEGPTPSYEQYF. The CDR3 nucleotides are TGTGCCAGCAGTGAAGGACCGACACCCTCCTACGAGCAGTACTTC.

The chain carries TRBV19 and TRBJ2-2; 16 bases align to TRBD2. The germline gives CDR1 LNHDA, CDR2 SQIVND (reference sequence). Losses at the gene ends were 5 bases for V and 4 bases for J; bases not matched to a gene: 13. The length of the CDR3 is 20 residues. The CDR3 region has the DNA TGTGCCAGTAGTCGGACAGGGGGACTAGCGGGAGGGCCCGGCACCGGGGAGCTGTTTTTT. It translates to CASSRTGGLAGGPGTGELFF.

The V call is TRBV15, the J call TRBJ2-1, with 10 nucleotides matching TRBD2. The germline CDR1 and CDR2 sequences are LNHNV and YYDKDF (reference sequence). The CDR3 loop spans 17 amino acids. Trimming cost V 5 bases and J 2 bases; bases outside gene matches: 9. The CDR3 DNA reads TGTGCCACCAGCCGCGGACTACTAGCGGGAACCTACAATGAGCAGTTCTTC. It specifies CATSRGLLAGTYNEQFF.

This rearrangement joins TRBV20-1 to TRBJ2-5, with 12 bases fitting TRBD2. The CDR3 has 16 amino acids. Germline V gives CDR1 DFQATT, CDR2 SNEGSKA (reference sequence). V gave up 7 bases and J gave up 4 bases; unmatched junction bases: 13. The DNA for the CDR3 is TGCAGTGGATCGTCTCTAGCGGGGGGGCAGCTAGAGACCCAGTACTTC. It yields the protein CSGSSLAGGQLETQYF.

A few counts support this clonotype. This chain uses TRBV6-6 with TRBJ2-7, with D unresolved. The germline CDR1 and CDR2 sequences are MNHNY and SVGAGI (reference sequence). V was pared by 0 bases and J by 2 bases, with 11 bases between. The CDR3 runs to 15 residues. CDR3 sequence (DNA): TGTGCCAGCAGTTACTCCGGAGACATCACCTACGAGCAGTACTTC. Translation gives CASSYSGDITYEQYF.

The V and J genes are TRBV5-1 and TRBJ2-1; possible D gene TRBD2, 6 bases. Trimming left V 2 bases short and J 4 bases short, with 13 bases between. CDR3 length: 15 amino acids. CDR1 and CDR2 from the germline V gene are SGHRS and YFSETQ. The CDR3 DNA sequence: TGCGCCAGCAGCTTACCTTCCGGGGGTTACAATGAGCAGTTCTTC. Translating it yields CASSLPSGGYNEQFF.

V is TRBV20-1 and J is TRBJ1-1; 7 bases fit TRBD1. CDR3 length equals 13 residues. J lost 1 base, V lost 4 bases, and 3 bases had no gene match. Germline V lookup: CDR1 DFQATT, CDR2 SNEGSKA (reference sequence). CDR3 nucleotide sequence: TGCAGTGCTAAAGAGGGGGCGAACACTGAAGCTTTCTTT. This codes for CSAKEGANTEAFF.

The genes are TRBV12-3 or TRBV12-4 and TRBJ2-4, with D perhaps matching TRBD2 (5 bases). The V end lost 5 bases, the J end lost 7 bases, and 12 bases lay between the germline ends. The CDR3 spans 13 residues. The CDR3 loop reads CASSPAGANIQYF. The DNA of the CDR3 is TGTGCCAGCAGTCCCGCGGGTGCGAACATTCAGTACTTC.

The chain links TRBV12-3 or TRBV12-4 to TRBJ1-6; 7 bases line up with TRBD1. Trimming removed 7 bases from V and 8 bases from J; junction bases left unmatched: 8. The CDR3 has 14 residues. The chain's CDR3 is CASKPRGEDSPLHF. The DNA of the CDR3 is TGTGCCAGCAAACCCAGGGGGGAAGATTCACCCCTCCACTTT.

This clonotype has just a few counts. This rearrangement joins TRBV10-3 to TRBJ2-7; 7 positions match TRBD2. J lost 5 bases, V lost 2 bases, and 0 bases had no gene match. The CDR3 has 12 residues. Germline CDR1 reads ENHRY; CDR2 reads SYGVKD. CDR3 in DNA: TGTGCCATCAGTGAGCGGGGGGACGAGCAGTACTTC. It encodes CAISERGDEQYF.